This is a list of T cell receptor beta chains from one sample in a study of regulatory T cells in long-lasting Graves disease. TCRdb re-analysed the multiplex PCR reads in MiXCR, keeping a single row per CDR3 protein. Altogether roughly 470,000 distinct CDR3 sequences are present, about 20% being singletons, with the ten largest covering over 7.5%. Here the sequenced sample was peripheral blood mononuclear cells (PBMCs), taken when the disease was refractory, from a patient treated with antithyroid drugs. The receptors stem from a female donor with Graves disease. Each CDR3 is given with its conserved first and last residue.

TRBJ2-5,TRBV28,CASSLKRLAVRETQYF
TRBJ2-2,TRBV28,CASSFSVQFSELFF
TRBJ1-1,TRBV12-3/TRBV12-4,CASSSQGQAFF
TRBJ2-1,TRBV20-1,CSAMDTSGSDNEQFF
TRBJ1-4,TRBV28,CASSWGGSFATNEKLFF
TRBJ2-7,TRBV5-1,CASSLEQGLYEQYF
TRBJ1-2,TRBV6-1,CASRDEVENYGYTF
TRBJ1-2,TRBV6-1,CASSEAGGTNYGYTF
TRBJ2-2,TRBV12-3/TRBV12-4,CASSLGRGDTGELFF
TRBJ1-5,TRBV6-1,CASSEAISPYQPQHF
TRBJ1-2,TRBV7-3,CASSLSGTGDGYTF
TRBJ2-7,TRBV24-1,CATSDFPFWEQYF
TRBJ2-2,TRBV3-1,CASSQEGLAGPTGELFF
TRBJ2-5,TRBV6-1,CASSVKGLVAKYQETQYF
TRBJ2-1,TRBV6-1,CASSRTSGYYNEQFF
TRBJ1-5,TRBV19,CASSIYGGGGPQHF
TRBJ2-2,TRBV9,CASSVMGGQGELFF
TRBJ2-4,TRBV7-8,CASSRPRGGDIQYF
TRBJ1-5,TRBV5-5,CASSLAGKYSNQPQHF
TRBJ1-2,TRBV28,CASTRQSAGRVNYGYTF
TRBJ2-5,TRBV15,CATSGGRLQETQYF
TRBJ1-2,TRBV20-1,CSAVRFGGDNYGYTF
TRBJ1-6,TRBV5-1,CASSPTGDLNSPLHF
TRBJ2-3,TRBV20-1,CSARPLSDSGSLTDTQYF
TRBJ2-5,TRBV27,CASSSANRHQETQYF
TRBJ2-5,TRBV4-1,CASSHPAAETQYF
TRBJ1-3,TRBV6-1,CASRAYRGSGNTIYF
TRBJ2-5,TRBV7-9,CASRTLGQQETQYF
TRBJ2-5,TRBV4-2,CASSQESSGSVETQYF
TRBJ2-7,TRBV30,CAWSEGGEIYEQYF
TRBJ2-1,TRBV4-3,CASSQERGPYNEQFF
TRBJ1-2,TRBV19,CASNRDRTYGYTF
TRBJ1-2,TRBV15,CATSRDLFRGGYTF
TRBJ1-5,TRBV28,CASSLTEQGIQPQHF
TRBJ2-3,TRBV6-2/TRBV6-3,CASSRRGLATDTQYF
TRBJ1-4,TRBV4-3,CASSQDSMGGEKLFF
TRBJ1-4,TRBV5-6,CASSLADGEKLFF
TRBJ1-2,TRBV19,CASSIGTSYGYTF
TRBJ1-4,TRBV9,CASSGGTGVNEKLFF
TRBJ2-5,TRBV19,CASSNPGTDQETQYF
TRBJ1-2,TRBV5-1,CASSLVRTGMNGYTF
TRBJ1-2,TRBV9,CASSGWDIGYTF
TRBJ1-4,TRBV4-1,CASSQAAGGGDEKLFF
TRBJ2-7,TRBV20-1,CSAKTGGPYGQYF
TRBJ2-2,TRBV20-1,CSASPGTVYTGELFF
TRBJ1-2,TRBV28,CASSSPETPGYTF
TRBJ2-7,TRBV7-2,CASSFGTSGRSWVYEQYF
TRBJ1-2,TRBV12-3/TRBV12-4,CASSVRGISNYGYTF
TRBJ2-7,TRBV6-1,CASSTLTRTYEQYF
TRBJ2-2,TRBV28,CASITAPDTGELFF
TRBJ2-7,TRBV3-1,CASSQAASEQYF
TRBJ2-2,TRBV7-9,CARGDPNTGELFF
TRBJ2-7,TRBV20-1,CSARSVAYEQYF
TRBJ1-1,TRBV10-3,CAISEGQFGTEAFF
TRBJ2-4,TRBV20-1,CSARLAFTLAKNIQYF